These 10 T cell receptor beta chains originate from one sample sequenced in a study of blood T cells in healthy people across ages. A sample-barcoded 5' primer and a J-beta primer mix were used in a second PCR of roughly 7 to 11 cycles. One entry per CDR3 protein results from TCRdb running MiXCR on the 5' RACE reads. Here the sample spans 870,000 or so distinct CDR3 sequences, around 28% being singletons. Sequencing used blood. These receptors originate from a woman of 80 years or more in good health.

This chain uses TRBV27 with TRBJ2-7; the D gene is possibly TRBD1 (6 bases). Trimming shortened V by 2 bases and J by 6 bases, and 14 bases separated the two germline ends. The germline gives CDR1 MNHEY, CDR2 SMNVEV (reference sequence). This CDR3 has 14 residues. The CDR3 sequence is CASSLVQGSLEQYF. As DNA, the CDR3 is TGTGCCAGCAGTTTAGTACAGGGCTCGCTCGAGCAGTACTTC.

In this sample, this clonotype turned up many times. The chain has TRBV29-1 and TRBJ1-2; D is unclear. Germline CDR1 and CDR2: SQVTM and ANQGSEA. The CDR3 totals 12 residues. The V and J ends lost 3 bases and 9 bases respectively, with 14 bases between them. The CDR3: CSVDQAVQSYTF. CDR3 sequence (DNA): TGCAGCGTTGATCAGGCAGTTCAAAGCTACACCTTC.

About this clonotype itself: One junction end disagrees with the germline gene, perhaps due to a read error. This chain links TRBV18 with TRBJ1-2, with a weak D call TRBD1 (5 bases). Germline V gene data show CDR1 as KGHSH and CDR2 as LQKENI. This CDR3 has 15 amino acids. The CDR3 reads CTSSTGTHSSYGYTF. The CDR3 region has the DNA TGTACCAGCTCAACCGGGACTCATTCTTCCTATGGCTACACCTTC.

This clonotype has a count of ten or more. The chain has TRBV11-2 and TRBJ2-7, with D possibly matching TRBD2 (7 bases). This CDR3 has 16 residues. The germline V and J ends were trimmed by 1 base and 4 bases, with 17 bases remaining between them. Germline CDR1 and CDR2: SGHAT and FQNNGV. CDR3 loop: CASSLGTGRGGYEQYF. CDR3 coding DNA: TGTGCCAGCAGCTTAGGGACGGGGAGGGGGGGTTACGAGCAGTACTTC.

This clonotype was observed many times. The rearrangement links TRBV28 to TRBJ2-7; 8 nucleotides line up with TRBD1. This CDR3 has 15 amino acids. Germline V gene data show CDR1 as MDHEN and CDR2 as SYDVKM. V trimming: 6 bases; J trimming: 7 bases; junction bases outside the gene matches: 14. CDR3 region: CASSGTDRGKIEQYF. DNA for the CDR3: TGTGCCAGCAGCGGAACCGACAGGGGAAAGATAGAGCAGTACTTC. The complete variable domain, with remaining parts taken from reference TRBV28 and TRBJ2-7, reads DVKVTQSSRYLVKRTGEKVFLECVQDMDHENMFWYRQDPGLGLRLIYFSYDVKMKEKGDIPEGYSVSREKKERFSLILESASTNQTSMYLCASSGTDRGKIEQYFGPGTRLTVT.

Points on this clonotype: A read error may be the cause here, since a much bigger clone is one base away. V is TRBV3-1 and J is TRBJ2-1; 10 positions match TRBD1. The DNA matches TRBJ2-7 better at its end, which makes the J call doubtful. This CDR3 has 18 residues. Germline V gives CDR1 LGHDT, CDR2 YNNKEL (reference sequence). CDR3 residues: CASSQAGQGEWQSNEQYF. CDR3 nucleotides: TGTGCCAGCAGCCAAGCAGGACAGGGGGAATGGCAAAGCAATGAGCAGTACTTC.

This clonotype has only a few counts. A much larger clone differs from this one at a single base, so this may be a read error. This chain links TRBV12-3 or TRBV12-4 with TRBJ1-2; D gene unclear. This CDR3 comprises 11 residues. V gave up 6 bases and J gave up 6 bases, with 8 bases separating them. The CDR3, as DNA: TGTGCCAGCAGCTCACGCCATGGCTACACCTTC. It specifies CASSSRHGYTF.

This clonotype came up many times. The chain is built from TRBV15 and TRBJ2-7; possibly TRBD1 for D (6 bases). The V and J ends lost 0 bases and 0 bases respectively, with 9 bases between them. This CDR3 has 15 amino acids. Germline V gives CDR1 LNHNV, CDR2 YYDKDF (reference sequence). The DNA for the CDR3 is TGTGCCACCAGCAGAGATCGACAGGCCTCCTACGAGCAGTACTTC. Its protein product is CATSRDRQASYEQYF.

This chain uses TRBV20-1 with TRBJ2-3; 9 bases fit TRBD2. Germline CDR1 and CDR2: DFQATT and SNEGSKA (reference sequence). V was clipped by 1 base and J by 0 bases; unmatched bases: 5. CDR3 length: 16 residues. The CDR3 DNA follows: TGCAGTGCTAGAGCCCCAGCGGGGGGAAGCACAGATACGCAGTATTTT. This gives the protein CSARAPAGGSTDTQYF.

The gene calls are TRBV20-1 and TRBJ2-5; a possible D gene is TRBD2 (5 bases). The tail of the sequence fits TRBJ2-7 better, so the J call may be wrong. CDR3 length equals 12 residues. Per germline, CDR1 DFQATT and CDR2 SNEGSKA (reference sequence). CDR3 in amino acids: CSARVGEYEQYF. CDR3 bases: TGCAGTGCTAGAGTGGGAGAGTACGAGCAGTACTTC.